Below are 14 T cell receptor beta chains sequenced from a single sample in a study of glioma-infiltrating T cells after dendritic cell vaccination. Some clones are missing from TCRdb's copy, which holds only in-frame ones; the method was immunoSEQ multiplex PCR. Of about 87,000 clones listed, over 85% are singletons. Sample: blood, taken before dendritic cell vaccination. These receptor sequences come from a human donor with glioblastoma.

The chain carries TRBV5-6 and TRBJ1-2; D ambiguous. This CDR3 has 15 residues. Trimming took off 0 bases at V and 2 bases at J, with 11 bases between the two ends. The V gene's germline CDR1 is SGHDT and CDR2 YYEEEE. CDR3 nucleotide sequence: TGTGCCAGCAGCTTGGACAGAAGACTAAACTATGGCTACACCTTC. The encoded protein is CASSLDRRLNYGYTF.

The chain uses TRBV15 and TRBJ1-2; the match to TRBD1 covers 9 bases. CDR1 is LNHNV and CDR2 is YYDKDF in the germline V gene (reference sequence). The ends lost 5 bases at V and 4 bases at J; junction bases unmatched: 2. This CDR3 comprises 13 residues. CDR3 DNA: TGTGCCACCAGCCGGGACAGGGTCTATGGCTACACCTTC. Residues: CATSRDRVYGYTF.

The chain's CDR3 is CASSLALTGEAFF. CDR3 nucleotides: TGCGCCAGCAGCTTGGCCCTCACTGGTGAAGCTTTCTTT. The gene calls are TRBV5-1 and TRBJ1-1; D ambiguous. The CDR3 extends over 13 amino acids. Germline assignment: CDR1 SGHRS and CDR2 YFSETQ. Deletions cut 0 bases from V and 7 bases from J, with 10 bases between.

The table lists this clone with a count of one. The rearrangement links TRBV5-1 to TRBJ1-1; possible D gene TRBD1, 5 bases. CDR1 and CDR2 (germline): SGHRS, YFSETQ. Trimming left V 3 bases short and J 1 base short, with 10 bases between. This CDR3 is built from 14 residues. The CDR3 DNA reads TGCGCCAGCAGCTCGGGGGGACGGAACACTGAAGCTTTCTTT. Protein sequence: CASSSGGRNTEAFF.

This clone is a singleton in its sample. V usage is TRBV5-4 and J usage is TRBJ1-6; the match to TRBD1 covers 9 bases. The V segment lost 0 bases and the J segment 9 bases; nucleotides outside the gene matches: 4. Germline V gene lookup returns CDR1 SGHNT and CDR2 YYREEE (reference sequence). The CDR3 contains 15 residues. CDR3 protein: CASSLGDRGISPLHF. The CDR3 DNA reads as TGTGCCAGCAGCTTGGGCGACAGGGGGATTTCACCCCTCCACTTT. Full variable domain (outside the CDR3, taken from reference TRBV5-4 and TRBJ1-6): ETGVTQSPTHLIKTRGQQVTLRCSSQSGHNTVSWYQQALGQGPQFIFQYYREEENGRGNFPPRFSGLQFPNYSSELNVNALELDDSALYLCASSLGDRGISPLHFGNGTRLTVT.

The chain is built from TRBV29-1 and TRBJ1-2, with TRBD1 identical over 8 bases. V lost 5 bases and J lost 2; bases outside the gene matches: 4. In germline, CDR1 is SQVTM, CDR2 ANQGSEA. The CDR3 loop spans 13 amino acids. The CDR3 spells CSVLSGGNYGYTF. The CDR3 coding sequence is TGCAGCGTTCTATCAGGGGGCAACTATGGCTACACCTTC.

The chain carries TRBV2 and TRBJ2-2; D gene uncertain. In germline, CDR1 is SNHLY, CDR2 FYNNEI. The CDR3 runs 13 residues. Trimming pared 5 bases from V and 5 bases from J, leaving 9 bases between. The CDR3 sequence is CASSNGATGELFF. In DNA form, the CDR3 reads TGTGCCAGCAGTAATGGAGCGACCGGGGAGCTGTTTTTT.

This clone was detected once. This sequence joins TRBV5-1 and TRBJ2-3; 15 bases are shared with TRBD2. Germline CDR1 SGHRS, CDR2 YFSETQ. J lost 6 bases, V lost 6 bases, and 14 bases had no gene match. The CDR3 consists of 18 residues. CDR3 sequence reads: CASTLGLAGGGARDTQYF. The DNA for the CDR3 is TGCGCCAGCACCCTCGGACTAGCGGGAGGGGGGGCCCGGGATACGCAGTATTTT. The variable domain in full, completed from reference TRBV5-1 and TRBJ2-3, reads KAGVTQTPRYLIKTRGQQVTLSCSPISGHRSVSWYQQTPGQGLQFLFEYFSETQRNKGNFPGRFSGRQFSNSRSEMNVSTLELGDSALYLCASTLGLAGGGARDTQYFGPGTRLTVL.

This rearrangement joins TRBV2 to TRBJ2-1; TRBD1 matches 8 bases. The CDR3 sequence is 15 residues long. The V segment lost 4 bases and the J segment 9 bases; nucleotides outside the gene matches: 11. Germline V gives CDR1 SNHLY, CDR2 FYNNEI. CDR3 coding DNA: TGTGCCAGCAGTGCTACAGGGGGTTCTGTTGGTGAGCAGTTCTTC. Amino acids: CASSATGGSVGEQFF.

The chain combines TRBV10-3 with TRBJ2-3; unclear D gene. CDR3 length: 14 residues. The V end was cut by 10 bases, the J end by 0 bases, with 14 bases between. Germline V gene data show CDR1 as ENHRY and CDR2 as SYGVKD. CDR3 loop: CATTRTLSTDTQYF. The CDR3 DNA follows: TGTGCCACCACCCGCACTCTTAGCACAGATACGCAGTATTTT.

The chain couples TRBV2 to TRBJ2-7, with a tentative D call TRBD1 (5 bases). Trimming cost V 10 bases and J 1 base, with 11 bases left between them. The CDR3 runs to 12 residues. Germline V CDR1 and CDR2: SNHLY, FYNNEI. The CDR3 sequence: CATQGLSYEQYF. CDR3 coding DNA: TGTGCCACCCAGGGCCTATCCTACGAGCAGTACTTC.

The CDR3 DNA follows: TGCGCCAGCAGGACTAGCGGGATTAAAGAGACCCAGTACTTC. This encodes CASRTSGIKETQYF. The chain uses TRBV10-2 and TRBJ2-5, with TRBD2 identical over 11 bases. The ends lost 6 bases at V and 3 bases at J; junction bases unmatched: 3. This CDR3 is 14 amino acids long. Germline lookup yields CDR1 WSHSY and CDR2 SAAADI.

The chain uses TRBV30 and TRBJ1-1; a weak D match, TRBD1 (6 bases). V lost 0 bases and J lost 5, with 10 bases in between. In germline, CDR1 is GTSNPN, CDR2 SVGIG (reference sequence). This CDR3 is built from 13 residues. The CDR3 DNA is TGTGCCTGGAGTGTACCAGGGGTGACTGAAGCTTTCTTT. Its translation is CAWSVPGVTEAFF.

On this clone: The CDR3 ends on some other residue instead of the conserved phenylalanine or tryptophan, so this is likely a read error. The limits of the CDR3 on the DNA are not certain, so only TCRdb's listed CDR3 is given. CDR3 sequence: CASSDYSGRFIR. V is TRBV6-4 and J is TRBJ2-7; the table's D call, TRBD2, has no DNA check behind it. Germline V gene lookup returns CDR1 MRHNA and CDR2 SNTAGT. The CDR3 is 12 amino acids long, termini counted.